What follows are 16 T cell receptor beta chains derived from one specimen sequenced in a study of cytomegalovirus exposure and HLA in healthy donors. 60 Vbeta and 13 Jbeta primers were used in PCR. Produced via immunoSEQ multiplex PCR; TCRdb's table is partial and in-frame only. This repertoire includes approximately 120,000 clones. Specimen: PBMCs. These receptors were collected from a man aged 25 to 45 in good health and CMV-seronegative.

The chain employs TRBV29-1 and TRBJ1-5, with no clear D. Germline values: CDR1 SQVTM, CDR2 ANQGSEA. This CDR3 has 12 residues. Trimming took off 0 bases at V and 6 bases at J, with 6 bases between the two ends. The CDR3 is CSVEELGQPQHF. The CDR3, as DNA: TGCAGCGTTGAAGAGCTAGGTCAGCCCCAGCATTTT.

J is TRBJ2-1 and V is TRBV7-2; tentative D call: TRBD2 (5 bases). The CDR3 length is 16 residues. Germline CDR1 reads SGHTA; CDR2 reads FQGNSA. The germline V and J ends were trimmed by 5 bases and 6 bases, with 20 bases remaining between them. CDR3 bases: TGTGCCAGCAGCCCCTCAATGCCCGGGGTCGGCAATGAGCAGTTCTTC. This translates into CASSPSMPGVGNEQFF. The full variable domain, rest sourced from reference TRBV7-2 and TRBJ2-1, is GAGVSQSPSNKVTEKGKDVELRCDPISGHTALYWYRQSLGQGLEFLIYFQGNSAPDKSGLPSDRFSAERTGGSVSTLTIQRTQQEDSAVYLCASSPSMPGVGNEQFFGPGTRLTVL.

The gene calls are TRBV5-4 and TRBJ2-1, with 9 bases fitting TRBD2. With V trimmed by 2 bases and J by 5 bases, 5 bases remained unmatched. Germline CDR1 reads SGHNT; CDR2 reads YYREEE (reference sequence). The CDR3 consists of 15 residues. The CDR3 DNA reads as TGTGCCAGCAGCTTCTTCCTAGCGGGAAACAATGAGCAGTTCTTC. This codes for CASSFFLAGNNEQFF.

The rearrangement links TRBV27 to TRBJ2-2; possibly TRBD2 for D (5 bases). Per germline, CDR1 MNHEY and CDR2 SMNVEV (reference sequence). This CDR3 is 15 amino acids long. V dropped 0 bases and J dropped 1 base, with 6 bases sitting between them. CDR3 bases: TGTGCCAGCAGTTTATCGAGCGGGAACACCGGGGAGCTGTTTTTT. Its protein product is CASSLSSGNTGELFF.

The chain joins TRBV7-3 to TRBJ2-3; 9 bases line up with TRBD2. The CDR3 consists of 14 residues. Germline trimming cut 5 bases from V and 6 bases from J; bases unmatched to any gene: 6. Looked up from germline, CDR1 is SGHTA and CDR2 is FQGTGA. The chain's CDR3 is CASSPQGTSDTQYF. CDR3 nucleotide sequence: TGTGCCAGCAGCCCCCAAGGGACTAGCGATACGCAGTATTTT.

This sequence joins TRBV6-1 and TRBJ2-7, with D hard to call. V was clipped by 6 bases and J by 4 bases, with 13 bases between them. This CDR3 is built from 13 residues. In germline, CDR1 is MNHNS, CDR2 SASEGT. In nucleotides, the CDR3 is TGTGCCAGCAGGGGCCCTGCGTGGTACGAGCAGTACTTC. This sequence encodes CASRGPAWYEQYF.

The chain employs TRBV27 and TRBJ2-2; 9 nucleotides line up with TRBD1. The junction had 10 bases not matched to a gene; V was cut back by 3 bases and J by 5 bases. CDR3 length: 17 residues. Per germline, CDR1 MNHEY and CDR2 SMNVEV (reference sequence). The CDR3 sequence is CASSLGTGWGVTGELFF. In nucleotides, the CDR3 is TGTGCCAGCAGTTTGGGGACAGGGTGGGGAGTGACCGGGGAGCTGTTTTTT.

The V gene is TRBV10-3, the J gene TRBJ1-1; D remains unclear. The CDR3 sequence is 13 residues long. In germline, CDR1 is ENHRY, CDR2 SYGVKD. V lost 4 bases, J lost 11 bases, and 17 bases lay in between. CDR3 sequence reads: CAISGLSNSGAFF. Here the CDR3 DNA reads TGTGCCATCAGTGGATTGTCCAACTCCGGGGCTTTCTTT.

The CDR3: CAWNFADSTNTGELFF. The CDR3, as DNA: TGTGCCTGGAACTTTGCGGACTCAACGAACACCGGGGAGCTGTTTTTT. This rearrangement joins TRBV30 to TRBJ2-2; possibly TRBD2 for D (5 bases). V was pared by 4 bases and J by 0 bases, with 15 bases between. Germline CDR1 is GTSNPN and CDR2 is SVGIG (reference sequence). The CDR3 spans 16 residues.

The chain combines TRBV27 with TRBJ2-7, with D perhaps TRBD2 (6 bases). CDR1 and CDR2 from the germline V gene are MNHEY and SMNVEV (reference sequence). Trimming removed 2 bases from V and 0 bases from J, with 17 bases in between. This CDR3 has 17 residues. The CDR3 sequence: CASSLRSTGVASYEQYF. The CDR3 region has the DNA TGTGCCAGCAGTTTAAGATCGACGGGAGTGGCCTCCTACGAGCAGTACTTC.

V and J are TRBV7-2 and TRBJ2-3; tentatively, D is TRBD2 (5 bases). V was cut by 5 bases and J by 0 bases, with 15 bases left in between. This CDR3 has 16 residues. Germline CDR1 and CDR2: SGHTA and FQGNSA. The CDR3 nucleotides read TGTGCCAGCAGCCTAAGAGATGGACTCAGCACAGATACGCAGTATTTT. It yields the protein CASSLRDGLSTDTQYF.

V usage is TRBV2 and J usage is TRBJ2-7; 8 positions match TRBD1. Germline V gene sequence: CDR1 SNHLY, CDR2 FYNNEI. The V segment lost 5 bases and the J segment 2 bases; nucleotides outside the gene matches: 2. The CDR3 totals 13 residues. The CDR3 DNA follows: TGTGCCAGCAGTCAGGACAGGGCCTACGAGCAGTACTTC. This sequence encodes CASSQDRAYEQYF.

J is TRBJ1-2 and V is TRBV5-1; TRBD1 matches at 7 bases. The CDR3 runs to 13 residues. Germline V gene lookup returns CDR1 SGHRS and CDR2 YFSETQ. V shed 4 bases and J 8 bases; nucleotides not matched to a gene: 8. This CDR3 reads CASSPRDRQGYTF. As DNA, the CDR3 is TGCGCCAGCAGCCCCCGGGACAGACAGGGCTACACCTTC.

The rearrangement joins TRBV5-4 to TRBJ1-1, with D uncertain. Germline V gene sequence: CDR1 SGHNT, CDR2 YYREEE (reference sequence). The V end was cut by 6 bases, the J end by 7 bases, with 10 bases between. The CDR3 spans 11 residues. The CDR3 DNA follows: TGTGCCAGCACTGAAAATAGTGAAGCTTTCTTT. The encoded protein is CASTENSEAFF.

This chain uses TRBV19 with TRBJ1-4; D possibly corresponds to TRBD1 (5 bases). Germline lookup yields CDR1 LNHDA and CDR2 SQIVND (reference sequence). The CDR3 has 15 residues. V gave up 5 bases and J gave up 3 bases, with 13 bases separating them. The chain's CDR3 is CASSSRGVANEKLFF. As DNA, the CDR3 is TGTGCCAGTAGTTCTCGGGGGGTCGCTAATGAAAAACTGTTTTTT.

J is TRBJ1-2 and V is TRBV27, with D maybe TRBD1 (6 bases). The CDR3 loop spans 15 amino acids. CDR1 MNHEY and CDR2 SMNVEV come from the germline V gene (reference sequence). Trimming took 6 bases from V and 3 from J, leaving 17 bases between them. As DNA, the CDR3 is TGTGCCAGCAGCCGGGATGAGGGGGAGTACTATGGCTACACCTTC. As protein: CASSRDEGEYYGYTF.